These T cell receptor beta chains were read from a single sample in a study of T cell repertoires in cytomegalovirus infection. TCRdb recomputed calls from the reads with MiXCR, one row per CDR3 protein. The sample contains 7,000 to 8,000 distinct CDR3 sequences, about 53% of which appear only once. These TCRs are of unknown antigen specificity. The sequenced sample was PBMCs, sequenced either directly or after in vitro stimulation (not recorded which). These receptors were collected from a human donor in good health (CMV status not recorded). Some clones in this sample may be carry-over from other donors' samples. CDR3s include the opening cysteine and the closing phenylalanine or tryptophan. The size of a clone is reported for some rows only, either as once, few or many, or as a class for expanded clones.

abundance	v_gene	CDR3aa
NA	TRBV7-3	CASSLHPRGETQYF
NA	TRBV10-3	CAINGGSMQTNYGYTF
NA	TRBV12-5	CVSGLVSVIGAVPYKEKFF
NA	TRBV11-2	CASSFSGGQETQYF
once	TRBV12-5	CASGLQSTNEKLFF
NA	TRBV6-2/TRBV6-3	CDSSFSQGAAQPQPF
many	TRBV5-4	CASSSTEDSNQPQHF
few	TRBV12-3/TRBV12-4	CASSSLSLLGGERSYNETFF
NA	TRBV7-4	CASSFSRGTNEQYF
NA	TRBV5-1	CDSSWVAPQYNEQLF
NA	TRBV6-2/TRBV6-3	CASSFPGMQFF